This T cell receptor beta chain was recovered during a study of shared clonotypes between healthy human individuals. Study observations and caveats: Sequencing of the sorted subsets was shown by rarefaction to be incomplete despite large depth.

Partitioning of CD4+ cells yielded a CD45RA+ naive subset and a CD45RA-negative memory subset. The repertoire was sequenced with immunoSEQ multiplex PCR; TCRdb's copy has only in-frame clones and lacks some. This sample has millions of clones; over 85% occur once, and the top ten carry over 0.12%. The CDR3 runs to 14 residues. Germline lookup yields CDR1 KGHSH and CDR2 LQKENI. V dropped 3 bases and J dropped 3; count of bases not matched to a gene: 4. For this clone: The antigen is undetermined. The sample contains more than one DNA sequence encoding this CDR3.

The chain has TRBV18 and TRBJ2-7; 8 nucleotides agree with TRBD1. The sequence was collected from a man between 18 and 29 years old in good health. The sequenced sample consisted of naive CD4+ T cells sorted from blood. Subset denoted: CD45RA+ positively selected. The CDR3 DNA is TGTGCCAGCTCACCTCTCGGACAGGGCTACGAGCAGTACTTC. It translates to CASSPLGQGYEQYF.